This T cell receptor beta chain was identified in a study of cytomegalovirus exposure and HLA in healthy donors (dated by TCRdb to the late 2010s). Regarding the research as a whole: An earlier analysis of around 600 of the donors reported about 250 Gb of sequence data and some 120 million unique TCR beta sequences from 150 million to 200 million T cells. Approximately 300 gigabases of sequencing data and around 88 million unique TCR sequences made up an early release that covered 500 to 650 HLA-typed donors. Of the roughly 390 genotyped donors, around 81% fell in the genetic ancestry cluster associated with self-reported Caucasian donors. The aim of the study was to test whether cataloging public T cell receptors could identify signatures of past pathogen exposure. Using immunosequencing, the study profiled T cell repertoires from around 670 subjects and related those repertoires to cytomegalovirus serostatus. In addition to the first cohort of approximately 670 subjects, a separate validation cohort of approximately 110 different subjects was used. To predict cytomegalovirus infection status, the study brought together high-throughput TCR immunosequencing, statistical association of individual TCRs with disease status, and machine learning. A later analysis re-examined previously published TCR beta repertoires from more than 600 donors and added high-resolution HLA genotyping to investigate patterns of TCR occurrence. Rather than using new phenotypic data, the later analysis identified candidate immune exposures from TCR beta sequences and from how often those sequences occurred across donors. To decide whether each TCR beta V gene segment behaved as functional or pseudogenic, an earlier analysis of approximately 600 of the donors relied on high-throughput TCR beta sequencing. Donor age, sex, ethnicity and CMV serostatus were compiled alongside the repertoire data. A later genetic analysis took genome-wide SNP genotypes for about three fifths of the roughly 700 donors and used that subset as a discovery cohort. Every discovery cohort repertoire had been produced on one sequencing platform. Class I and class II HLA loci were covered by the typing at four-digit resolution. Typing coverage varied by locus: roughly 629-630 donors for A, B, C, DRB1 and DQB1; roughly 510 for DQA1; 606 for DPA1; 450 to 480 for DPB1. Several DR-DQ haplotypes were handled as single units for association and clustering because linkage in the cohort was strong. On average, about 240,000 unique TCR beta nucleotide sequences were sequenced per donor among a few hundred genotyped donors of the cohort, with 15% to 20% of those sequences being non-productive.

The cohort comprised fewer than 750 healthy bone marrow donors. At the time of sampling, every cohort member was nominally healthy, though immune exposures that went unrecorded were likely present. The donor was CMV seronegative and was included in the group of a few hundred seronegative cohort members. A peripheral blood sample was collected from each donor, and TCR beta sequencing was performed on peripheral blood mononuclear cells. Genomic DNA extraction from the blood cell samples was performed with the Qiagen DNeasy Blood Extraction Kit. Of note for this clone: Its antigen has not been determined. Per-base qualities were not stored, and no clone one base away is much larger.

Libraries were made using the immunoSEQ multiplex PCR assay. A mixture of 60 forward primers for TCR Vbeta segments and 13 reverse primers for TCR Jbeta segments was used in the multiplex PCR. A multiplex PCR assay on genomic DNA amplified the CDR3 region of rearranged TCR beta genes. Amplified TCR beta libraries were sequenced as 87-base-pair reads on the Illumina HiSeq System. Per the source publication's procedure: A later analysis tallied 75 million to 85 million unique TCR beta chains across the 666 repertoires, and 10 million to 11 million of those chains were shared by two or more donors. Raw reads were error-corrected and collapsed into unique sequences by a nearest-neighbor algorithm in which closely related sequences were merged to remove PCR and sequencing errors. To assign V, D and J gene segments, CDR3 sequences were aligned to IMGT reference sequences. For a sequence to be retained, at least a six-nucleotide match to both a V gene segment and a J gene segment was required. A rearrangement counted as productive if the CDR3 had no stop codons and remained in frame with V and J, and every other rearrangement counted as non-productive. CDR3 was defined according to IMGT convention as the region running from the second conserved V-encoded cysteine to the conserved J-encoded phenylalanine. The earlier analysis of about 500 of the donors excluded sequences that lacked an unambiguous match to a single V gene segment. In an earlier analysis of about 590 of the donors, a V segment was called functional when productive rearrangements were above 56.7%, and segregating when the standard deviation between donors exceeded 5%. A statistical classification framework was built to diagnose cytomegalovirus status from the catalog of TCR beta chain sequences. In a later analysis, TCR nucleotide sequences were compared against IMGT/GENE-DB human TR gene sequences so that V and J genes could be assigned. The TCRdist pipeline was used in a later analysis to assign CDR3 sequences and most-parsimonious VDJ recombination scenarios. In a later analysis, each TCR beta chain was defined by its CDR3 amino acid sequence together with its V-gene family, and reads lacking a unique V-gene family were excluded. To address suspected cross-contamination and a sequencing artifact, a later analysis removed under 600 highly shared, low-generation-probability nucleotide sequences. In a later analysis, a clonal expansion index for each public chain was calculated from normalized within-repertoire ranks of inferred template counts. A later analysis computed generation probabilities with a VDJ recombination model fitted to out-of-frame rearrangements, and checked the results against IGoR. In a later analysis, hypergeometric tests were used to score TCR-TCR, TCR-HLA and TCR-CMV co-occurrence, with a repertoire-size bias correction applied to TCR pairs. To estimate false discovery rates, a later analysis permuted the HLA or CMV assignments 20 times. In a later analysis, co-occurring TCRs were grouped using DBSCAN, and TCRdist sequence similarity was added for clustering within HLA-allele-positive subsets. For co-occurrence clustering, repertoires with fewer than 30,000 or more than 120,000 public chains were excluded, along with five repertoires with anomalous nucleotide sharing. Sourced from immuneACCESS, this table was stored by TCRdb with only in-frame sequences that have V and J called. A share of the clones is absent; for the studies checked, an unresolved V gene accounts for under half, and the remainder has no known explanation. V and J calls plus clone size are reproduced from that table; the DNA served to infer D and trimming. Within this sample are around 150,000 clones, with less than 85% of them counted one time only. The ten largest make up around 1.5% of the sample.

V and J lose 2 bases and 9 bases, and a span of 11 bases separates them. The germline V gene encodes CDR1 MNHNS and CDR2 SASEGT. The CDR3 holds 13 amino acids from the cysteine to the phenylalanine. Only CDR3 DNA remains: 39 bases, in frame from the first base. Overall study outcomes, separate from this receptor: An association between a missense DCLRE1C variant and V-gene and J-gene trimming of TCR beta chains was found in a later genetic analysis and replicated in an independent cohort. Presence/absence analyses assumed roughly uniform sequencing depth across donors, an assumption that may not hold. Some IMGT-functional V segments, including TRBV6-2 and TRBV6-3, could not be told apart with the 87-base-pair reads, so those segments were excluded. A further reported finding was that TCR beta sequences accurately predicted the HLA-A and HLA-B alleles for most subjects in the first cohort. Most TCR sequences were seen in very few donors, while some public TCRs were found in many individuals. In vitro tests confirmed that a few of the cytomegalovirus-associated TCR beta chains recognize cytomegalovirus antigens. Assigning TCR associations to individual alleles was difficult when HLA alleles, especially DR and DQ, strongly co-occurred. In an earlier analysis of about 600 of the donors, most TCR beta V segments appeared in productive rearrangements about 90% or about 30% of the time, broadly matching IMGT annotations. A later analysis found that most CMV-associated TCR beta chains appeared HLA-restricted, with HLA associations seemingly driven largely by CMV exposure. The classifier was reported to diagnose cytomegalovirus status with high specificity and sensitivity in both the original and validation cohorts. Only TCR beta chains were sequenced in this cohort, and the absence of alpha or paired-chain data limited detectable features. In a later genetic analysis, fewer N-insertions in productive TCRs were reported among donors in an Asian-associated ancestry cluster than the roughly 700-donor mean. It was suggested by the authors that the approach could potentially be generalized to other disease states and immunological phenotypes. In a later analysis, the rate of TCR association differed among HLA loci, with DRB1 alleles having the most associated TCRs and HLA-C alleles having the fewest. In a later analysis, around 17,000 TCR beta sequences were associated with specific HLA alleles at a false discovery rate of 0.05. Over 15 rarely observed V segments, including chromosome 9 orphons, were excluded from the earlier analysis of approximately 600 of the donors because counts were too low. Correlated functional status among segregating V segments might be attributable to linkage disequilibrium, but an unknown experimental factor could not be ruled out. Compared with equally common non-associated chains, HLA-associated TCR beta chains in a later analysis were more clonally expanded and had lower generation probabilities. Several of the top co-occurrence clusters appeared to be linked to parvovirus B19, influenza, CMV and Epstein-Barr virus, according to a later analysis. The only immune exposure information available for the cohort was CMV serostatus. The study listed 170 or so TCR beta chains as associated with cytomegalovirus. HLA typing was unavailable for some donors at each locus, so association tests used only the typed subset. A cluster of highly shared sequence variants was judged likely to represent a technical artifact of the sequencing pipeline.

The sequence came from a man aged 55-75 years in good health and CMV-seronegative. Material for sequencing was PBMCs. Rearrangement joined TRBV6-1 to TRBJ2-1; no D segment can be confidently identified. The nucleotide sequence reads TGTGCCAGCAGTGAATCGGGTCTGGGTGAGCAGTTCTTC. Its translation reads: CASSESGLGEQFF.